Reported below is one T cell receptor beta chain. Antigen specificity is unknown. The immunoSEQ assay was v3.0, run at survey level. The assay was immunoSEQ multiplex PCR, and TCRdb's table has in-frame clones only and misses some. The sample yields about 29,000 clones, around 85% seen once. This entry comes from a study of long-term antiretroviral therapy in people with HIV. Findings and caveats of the study: Post-ART diversity increased but stayed below transplant donor controls. Information on adherence, resistance and therapy changes was unavailable.

Losses at the gene ends were 2 bases for V and 1 base for J; bases not matched to a gene: 3. The CDR3 length is 15 residues. The starting material was unsorted PBMCs, obtained about 5 years before starting antiretroviral therapy. The source is a man aged 45-60 years with HIV. The chain recombines TRBV5-3 with TRBJ2-1; 7 nucleotides align to TRBD1. TRBV5-3 counts as an open reading frame of uncertain function. The CDR3 sequence: CARSFVTGSYNEQFF. For the CDR3, the DNA is TGTGCCAGAAGCTTTGTGACAGGGTCCTACAATGAGCAGTTCTTC.